These 19 T cell receptor beta chains were all obtained from the same sample, sequenced in a study of blood T cell repertoires in COVID-19. Libraries were prepared by immunoSEQ multiplex PCR; TCRdb keeps only in-frame clonotypes and omits some of them. The profile shows fewer than 250,000 clones, 84% of them singletons. The specimen was PBMCs or T cells enriched from blood (not recorded which). The receptors here all came from a woman aged 40 to 50 who had recovered from COVID-19.

V gene TRBV11-2 combines with J gene TRBJ2-7; 7 bases are a match to TRBD1. CDR3 length: 16 amino acids. Losses at the gene ends were 2 bases for V and 5 bases for J; bases not matched to a gene: 12. CDR1 and CDR2 (germline): SGHAT, FQNNGV. This CDR3 reads CASSLNPVQGVHEQYF. The CDR3 bases are TGTGCCAGCAGCTTAAATCCGGTCCAGGGGGTCCACGAGCAGTACTTC.

This clone was found once. The chain carries TRBV10-3 and TRBJ1-2; tentatively, D is TRBD1 (6 bases). The length of the CDR3 is 13 residues. Germline V gene data show CDR1 as ENHRY and CDR2 as SYGVKD. The V and J ends lost 4 bases and 8 bases respectively, with 14 bases between them. The CDR3, as DNA: TGTGCCATCAGTGGAGGGGGATTCGGAGGCTACACCTTC. Amino acid sequence: CAISGGGFGGYTF.

The chain uses TRBV19 and TRBJ2-1, with D maybe TRBD1 (6 bases). The V and J ends lost 4 bases and 14 bases respectively, with 15 bases between them. This CDR3 has 12 amino acids. From germline, CDR1 is LNHDA and CDR2 SQIVND (reference sequence). The CDR3 region has the DNA TGTGCCAGTAGTAGGTCAGGGGCAGGGAAGTTCTTC. It codes for CASSRSGAGKFF.

The genes are TRBV7-6 and TRBJ2-1; no reliable D call. The CDR3 totals 13 residues. Germline V gene sequence: CDR1 SGHVS, CDR2 FNYEAQ. Between the trimmed V and J ends, which lost 4 bases and 7 bases, there was a span of 11 bases. CDR3 in DNA: TGTGCCAGCAGCTCCTATGTTGAGAATGAGCAGTTCTTC. This translates into CASSSYVENEQFF.

The chain uses TRBV7-9 and TRBJ1-4; TRBD1 might be the D (6 bases). Germline V gene data show CDR1 as SEHNR and CDR2 as FQNEAQ (reference sequence). The CDR3 runs 14 residues. The V end was cut by 6 bases, the J end by 7 bases, with 15 bases between. The CDR3 spells CASRAAGVVEKLFF. The CDR3 DNA sequence: TGTGCCAGCAGGGCGGCAGGGGTGGTTGAAAAACTGTTTTTT.

The chain has TRBV2 and TRBJ2-3, with D hard to call. The CDR3 has 11 residues. CDR1 SNHLY and CDR2 FYNNEI come from the germline V gene. V was pared by 5 bases and J by 6 bases, with 6 bases between. The CDR3 loop is CASSSEDTQYF. Written as DNA, the CDR3 is TGTGCCAGCAGTTCTGAGGATACGCAGTATTTT.

The chain has TRBV7-2 and TRBJ2-3; the D gene is possibly TRBD1 (5 bases). The V end was cut by 3 bases, the J end by 4 bases, with 14 bases between. There are 15 residues in the CDR3. Germline V lookup: CDR1 SGHTA, CDR2 FQGNSA. CDR3 sequence (DNA): TGTGCCAGCAGCTTGAAGGGGTCTCGTGCAGATACGCAGTATTTT. This gives the protein CASSLKGSRADTQYF. The full variable domain, in which reference TRBV7-2 and TRBJ2-3 provide the parts outside the CDR3, is GAGVSQSPSNKVTEKGKDVELRCDPISGHTALYWYRQSLGQGLEFLIYFQGNSAPDKSGLPSDRFSAERTGGSVSTLTIQRTQQEDSAVYLCASSLKGSRADTQYFGPGTRLTVL.

This clone was seen only once. Other DNA sequences in this specimen translate into the identical CDR3. This chain links TRBV18 with TRBJ1-2; 10 positions match TRBD1. V was pared by 3 bases and J by 4 bases, with 2 bases of the junction left unmatched. Germline V gene lookup returns CDR1 KGHSH and CDR2 LQKENI. The CDR3 has 14 residues. The CDR3 nucleotides read TGTGCCAGCTCACCGGGACAGGGGAGCTATGGCTACACCTTC. This sequence encodes CASSPGQGSYGYTF.

This clone appeared a single time. The gene calls are TRBV25-1 and TRBJ1-4; D is possibly TRBD1 (6 bases). Between the trimmed V and J ends, which lost 6 bases and 8 bases, there was a span of 10 bases. Germline lookup yields CDR1 MGHDK and CDR2 SYGVNS. The CDR3 runs to 12 residues. The chain's CDR3 is CASRQGDEKLFF. For the CDR3, the DNA is TGTGCCAGCAGACAGGGAGACGAAAAACTGTTTTTT.

In its sample, this clone was seen a few times. This chain links TRBV21-1 with TRBJ1-4; the table's TRBD1 call for D was not verified on the DNA. TRBV21-1 is tagged as a pseudogene. The CDR3 runs to 15 residues. CDR3 region: CASSSHRGRDEKLFF. CDR3 bases: TGTGCCAGCAGCTCCCACAGGGGGCGTGATGAAAAACTGTTTTTT.

The V gene is TRBV3-1 (or the pseudogene TRBV3-2), the J gene TRBJ2-5, with D maybe TRBD2 (5 bases). The V end was cut by 1 base, the J end by 5 bases, with 11 bases between. The CDR3 has 14 residues. Germline CDR1 is LGHDT and CDR2 is YNNKEL (reference sequence). The CDR3 spells CASSQVGVGETQYF. The DNA of the CDR3 is TGTGCCAGCAGCCAAGTGGGAGTGGGTGAGACCCAGTACTTC.

The CDR3 protein is CASSKRTGGETQYF. The CDR3 bases are TGTGCCAGCAGCAAAAGGACAGGGGGAGAGACCCAGTACTTC. This chain connects TRBV28 to TRBJ2-5, with TRBD1 matching over 10 bases. Per the germline V gene, CDR1 is MDHEN and CDR2 is SYDVKM. V lost 6 bases, J lost 4 bases, and 5 bases stayed unmatched. The CDR3 contains 14 residues.

This chain links TRBV5-4 with TRBJ2-5, with 10 bases matching TRBD2. CDR1 is SGHNT, CDR2 YYREEE, per germline (reference sequence). The V and J ends lost 3 bases and 2 bases, in that order; junction bases with no gene match: 7. This CDR3 has 16 residues. CDR3 protein: CASSSGLAGVQETQYF. The DNA of the CDR3 is TGTGCCAGCAGCTCAGGTCTAGCGGGAGTGCAAGAGACCCAGTACTTC.

The V call is TRBV19, the J call TRBJ1-1; D gene ambiguous. V lost 1 base, J lost 1 base, and 13 bases lay in between. Germline CDR1 is LNHDA and CDR2 is SQIVND (reference sequence). This CDR3 is built from 16 residues. The CDR3 loop is CASSIGVAAENTEAFF. The CDR3 DNA reads as TGTGCCAGTAGTATAGGTGTAGCGGCAGAGAACACTGAAGCTTTCTTT. Together with reference TRBV19 and TRBJ1-1, the CDR3 gives the full variable domain: DGGITQSPKYLFRKEGQNVTLSCEQNLNHDAMYWYRQDPGQGLRLIYYSQIVNDFQKGDIAEGYSVSREKKESFPLTVTSAQKNPTAFYLCASSIGVAAENTEAFFGQGTRLTVV.

This clone has just one count. The V call is TRBV28, the J call TRBJ2-5, with TRBD2 matching 8 bases. There are 15 residues in the CDR3. The germline CDR1 and CDR2 sequences are MDHEN and SYDVKM. The V segment lost 5 bases and the J segment 0 bases; nucleotides outside the gene matches: 5. This chain's CDR3 is CASSPFSGNQETQYF. CDR3 in DNA: TGTGCCAGCAGTCCCTTTAGCGGGAACCAAGAGACCCAGTACTTC.

The chain couples TRBV24-1 to TRBJ2-7; D is perhaps TRBD2 (6 bases). With 4 bases removed from V and 0 bases from J, the gap between germline ends came to 15 bases. The CDR3 contains 16 residues. Germline V gene sequence: CDR1 KGHDR, CDR2 SFDVKD. CDR3 in amino acids: CATSDRPSVHSYEQYV. As DNA, the CDR3 is TGTGCCACCAGTGACCGACCTAGCGTTCACTCCTACGAGCAGTACGTC.

This sequence joins TRBV7-2 and TRBJ2-3, with TRBD1 identical over 10 bases. Germline-derived CDR1 and CDR2 are SGHTA and FQGNSA. Germline trimming cut 5 bases from V and 5 bases from J; bases unmatched to any gene: 10. The CDR3 covers 16 residues. CDR3 sequence reads: CASSQHGQGVLDTQYF. The CDR3 DNA sequence: TGTGCCAGCAGCCAACACGGACAGGGGGTTCTAGATACGCAGTATTTT.

The V call is TRBV28, the J call TRBJ2-3; unclear D gene. Looked up from germline, CDR1 is MDHEN and CDR2 is SYDVKM. Trimming removed 6 bases at V and 6 bases at J, with 16 bases between. The CDR3 runs 14 residues. CDR3 sequence: CASSRASPPDTQYF. CDR3 DNA sequence: TGTGCCAGCAGCCGCGCGTCGCCGCCGGATACGCAGTATTTT.

The chain's CDR3 is CASSHPVGGKGTEAFF. CDR3 sequence (DNA): TGTGCCAGCAGCCACCCCGTGGGAGGGAAAGGAACTGAAGCTTTCTTT. This chain uses TRBV3-1 (or the pseudogene TRBV3-2) with TRBJ1-1; unclear D gene. Trimming pared 3 bases from V and 5 bases from J, leaving 19 bases between. The germline V gene encodes CDR1 LGHDT and CDR2 YNNKEL (reference sequence). The length of the CDR3 is 16 residues.